Reported below is one T cell receptor (beta chain). The target antigen is unknown. The same CDR3 also results from other DNA sequences found in this sample. This record comes from a study of memory CD4+ T cells and cytomegalovirus serostatus. The data were produced by immunoSEQ multiplex PCR, yet TCRdb's version contains in-frame clones alone and is incomplete. The sample has approximately 41,000 clones, 60% to 85% seen once; the top ten hold 5% to 7%. CDR1 LNHDA and CDR2 SQIVND come from the germline V gene (reference sequence). Trimming stripped 3 bases from V and 2 bases from J, with 11 bases between. CDR3 length equals 14 residues. Single viable CD3+CD4+CD8-CD45RO+ cells were sorted as the memory CD4+ T cells. Study observations and caveats: The CMV-associated TCR signature appears largely within the CD4+ memory repertoire.

The chain recombines TRBV19 with TRBJ2-7; TRBD1 is a possible D gene (6 bases). This sequence was found in an adult in good health and CMV-seronegative. Sequencing used memory CD4+ T cells from blood. This chain's CDR3 is CASSIRAGAYEQYF. The CDR3 DNA is TGTGCCAGTAGTATCAGGGCAGGGGCCTACGAGCAGTACTTC.